Presented here are 24 T cell receptor beta chains from one specimen sequenced in a study of blood T cells in healthy people across ages (dated by TCRdb to the mid-2010s). The receptor library was made with 5' RACE. Sequencer: Illumina HiSeq 2500. A second about 7 to 11 cycle PCR used a sample-barcoded 5' primer and a J-beta primer mix. In-frame beta chains were kept once TCRdb had trimmed the public reads at Q25 with fastp and called clones with MiXCR. CDR3 protein sequences are deduplicated, and each keeps its most common genes and DNA. Recorded for this sample are over a million distinct CDR3 sequences; around 55% of them occurred a single time. The leading ten clones occupy about 6.7% of the sample. The specimen was blood. The receptors were gathered from a man between 18 and 35 years old in good health.

This rearrangement joins TRBV28 to TRBJ2-7; D is unclear. The CDR3 is 13 residues long. Trimming removed 7 bases from V and 2 bases from J, with 12 bases in between. Looked up from germline, CDR1 is MDHEN and CDR2 is SYDVKM. The CDR3 is CASTLGLAYEQYF. The CDR3 region has the DNA TGTGCCAGCACCCTGGGCCTTGCCTACGAGCAGTACTTC. Full variable domain (outside the CDR3, taken from reference TRBV28 and TRBJ2-7): DVKVTQSSRYLVKRTGEKVFLECVQDMDHENMFWYRQDPGLGLRLIYFSYDVKMKEKGDIPEGYSVSREKKERFSLILESASTNQTSMYLCASTLGLAYEQYFGPGTRLTVT.

This clonotype appeared a single time. The rearrangement links TRBV28 to TRBJ2-7; D assignment may be TRBD1 or TRBD2 (5 bases each). Trimming took off 7 bases at V and 2 bases at J, with 15 bases between the two ends. Germline lookup yields CDR1 MDHEN and CDR2 SYDVKM. This CDR3 spans 14 amino acids. The CDR3 loop reads CASNLSGGTYEQYF. The DNA of the CDR3 is TGTGCCAGCAATCTTTCTGGGGGTACCTACGAGCAGTACTTC.

This clonotype was seen a handful of times. J is TRBJ2-5 and V is TRBV29-1; no definite D call. Trimming removed 1 base from V and 4 bases from J, with 13 bases in between. CDR1 is SQVTM, CDR2 ANQGSEA, per germline. The CDR3 length is 14 residues. CDR3 nucleotides: TGCAGCGTTGAAGGCGAGAAATTGACAGAGACCCAGTACTTC. Translating gives CSVEGEKLTETQYF. Combining the CDR3 with reference TRBV29-1 and TRBJ2-5 gives the whole variable domain SAVISQKPSRDICQRGTSLTIQCQVDSQVTMMFWYRQQPGQSLTLIATANQGSEATYESGFVIDKFPISRPNLTFSTLTVSNMSPEDSSIYLCSVEGEKLTETQYFGPGTRLLVL.

V usage is TRBV7-9 and J usage is TRBJ1-2, with D possibly TRBD1 on 5 matching bases. CDR3 size: 15 residues. The germline V gene has CDR1 SEHNR and CDR2 FQNEAQ (reference sequence). The V end lost 4 bases, the J end lost 2 bases, and 14 bases lay between the germline ends. CDR3 amino acids: CASSSTGDQNYGYTF. CDR3 coding DNA: TGTGCCAGCAGCTCGACCGGGGACCAGAACTATGGCTACACCTTC. Complete variable domain (other parts from reference TRBV7-9 and TRBJ1-2): DTGVSQNPRHKITKRGQNVTFRCDPISEHNRLYWYRQTLGQGPEFLTYFQNEAQLEKSRLLSDRFSAERPKGSFSTLEIQRTEQGDSAMYLCASSSTGDQNYGYTFGSGTRLTVV.

This clonotype showed up just once. The V gene is TRBV25-1, the J gene TRBJ2-7; no firm D call. The DNA end lines up better with TRBJ2-5; the J call may be wrong. Germline-derived CDR1 and CDR2 are MGHDK and SYGVNS. The CDR3 totals 13 residues. CDR3 DNA: TGTGCCAGCATGGACGGCATTTCAGGGACCCAGTACTTC. Its protein product is CASMDGISGTQYF.

The chain carries TRBV6-4 and TRBJ2-1; TRBD2 agrees at 11 bases. J was trimmed by 0 bases and V by 4 bases; bases with no gene match: 11. Germline V lookup: CDR1 MRHNA, CDR2 SNTAGT. This CDR3 contains 19 residues. This CDR3 is CASSGALAGGSISYNEQFF. For the CDR3, the DNA is TGTGCCAGCAGTGGCGCTCTAGCGGGAGGTTCGATCTCCTACAATGAGCAGTTCTTC.

The chain couples TRBV6-6 to TRBJ2-7; no clear D. Per germline, CDR1 MNHNY and CDR2 SVGAGI (reference sequence). V lost 6 bases and J 3 bases, leaving 12 bases between the germline ends. The length of the CDR3 is 13 residues. Here the CDR3 DNA reads TGTGCCAGCAGGGGCAGTTTTTACTACGAGCAGTACTTC. This translates into CASRGSFYYEQYF.

The chain couples TRBV27 to TRBJ1-4; 8 nucleotides match TRBD1. The CDR3 covers 18 residues. Germline V gives CDR1 MNHEY, CDR2 SMNVEV (reference sequence). Trimming cost V 1 base and J 8 bases; bases outside gene matches: 15. The CDR3 DNA reads as TGTGCCAGCAGTTTATTCCCGACAGGGGTAAATTTAGGGGAAAAACTGTTTTTT. Residues: CASSLFPTGVNLGEKLFF.

The chain is built from TRBV3-1 and TRBJ2-3; TRBD2 might be the D (6 bases). V dropped 0 bases and J dropped 2 bases, with 15 bases sitting between them. The germline V gene encodes CDR1 LGHDT and CDR2 YNNKEL (reference sequence). The CDR3 extends over 17 amino acids. The CDR3 loop reads CASSQETVGGHTDTQYF. The CDR3 DNA is TGTGCCAGCAGCCAAGAGACCGTGGGGGGTCACACAGATACGCAGTATTTT.

V and J are TRBV6-1 and TRBJ1-1, with D possibly being TRBD1 (5 bases). The CDR3 is 15 residues long. Trimming took off 6 bases at V and 1 base at J, with 15 bases between the two ends. CDR1 is MNHNS, CDR2 SASEGT, per germline. CDR3 in DNA: TGTGCCAGCAGCGACCAGGGTAGAGAGAACACTGAAGCTTTCTTT. Protein product: CASSDQGRENTEAFF.

The chain couples TRBV12-5 to TRBJ2-1; D possibly uses TRBD1 or TRBD2 (7 bases each). The CDR3 is 13 residues long. CDR1 LGHNT and CDR2 FRNRAP come from the germline V gene. V was shortened by 5 bases and J by 8 bases, with 13 bases between the two germline ends. DNA of the CDR3: TGTGCTAGTGGTCTTCCAGGGGGGGATGAGCAGTTCTTC. As protein: CASGLPGGDEQFF. Looking up the rest from reference TRBV12-5 and TRBJ2-1 gives the full variable domain: DARVTQTPRHKVTEMGQEVTMRCQPILGHNTVFWYRQTMMQGLELLAYFRNRAPLDDSGMPKDRFSAEMPDATLATLKIQPSEPRDSAVYFCASGLPGGDEQFFGPGTRLTVL.

In this sample, this clonotype turned up a few times. This chain links TRBV2 with TRBJ1-2, with TRBD1 identical over 7 bases. The germline gives CDR1 SNHLY, CDR2 FYNNEI. The CDR3 runs 15 residues. Unmatched junction bases numbered 9, after V lost 4 bases and J lost 4 bases. The CDR3 spells CASSVPGQKIYGYTF. The CDR3, as DNA: TGTGCCAGCAGTGTCCCGGGACAGAAAATCTATGGCTACACCTTC.

The DNA of the CDR3 is TGTGCCAGCAGCCCCCGAGCGGGAGGGTACGAGCAGTACTTC. Translated: CASSPRAGGYEQYF. The chain combines TRBV2 with TRBJ2-7; 10 nucleotides align to TRBD2. In germline, CDR1 is SNHLY, CDR2 FYNNEI. The ends lost 6 bases at V and 4 bases at J; junction bases unmatched: 6. This CDR3 has 14 residues.

The chain has TRBV27 and TRBJ2-7; D is undetermined. V was clipped by 4 bases and J by 0 bases, with 10 bases between them. The CDR3 sequence is 14 residues long. Per germline, CDR1 MNHEY and CDR2 SMNVEV (reference sequence). CDR3 in amino acids: CASSSTYDSYEQYF. In DNA, the CDR3 is TGTGCCAGCAGTTCGACGTACGACTCCTACGAGCAGTACTTC.

V gene TRBV4-1 combines with J gene TRBJ1-4, with 7 bases that match TRBD1. The V segment lost 0 bases and the J segment 8 bases; nucleotides outside the gene matches: 9. The CDR3 is 16 residues long. CDR1 is MGHRA, CDR2 YSYEKL, per germline. CDR3 residues: CASSQDLRGQREKLFF. CDR3 bases: TGCGCCAGCAGCCAAGATCTGAGGGGGCAGAGGGAAAAACTGTTTTTT.

This clonotype was detected a few times. The chain uses TRBV20-1 and TRBJ2-3; D ambiguous. The CDR3 covers 16 residues. The V and J ends lost 6 bases and 1 base respectively, with 20 bases between them. Per the germline V gene, CDR1 is DFQATT and CDR2 is SNEGSKA (reference sequence). The CDR3: CSAPIRARSGTDTQYF. The CDR3 bases are TGCAGTGCCCCAATCCGAGCAAGGTCTGGCACAGATACGCAGTATTTT.

The chain uses TRBV6-1 and TRBJ2-1; 9 bases agree with TRBD1. The CDR3 has 15 amino acids. In germline, CDR1 is MNHNS, CDR2 SASEGT. The J segment lost 3 bases and the V segment lost 4 bases, leaving 4 bases of the junction unmatched. The CDR3 DNA follows: TGTGCCAGCAGTGGGCGGGACAGGGACTACAATGAGCAGTTCTTC. Translation: CASSGRDRDYNEQFF.

The chain is built from TRBV3-1 and TRBJ2-4; 10 bases line up with TRBD1. The J call may not be correct, given that the DNA end is closer to TRBJ2-7. The CDR3 is 17 residues long. Germline lookup yields CDR1 LGHDT and CDR2 YNNKEL (reference sequence). The CDR3, as DNA: TGTGCCAGCAGCCAAGATTATCGGACAGGGGGCTCCTACGAGCAGTACTTC. Amino acids: CASSQDYRTGGSYEQYF.

The V call is TRBV4-1, the J call TRBJ1-5; no clear D. The germline CDR1 and CDR2 sequences are MGHRA and YSYEKL. The length of the CDR3 is 13 residues. Trimming pared 1 base from V and 3 bases from J, leaving 4 bases between. Here the CDR3 DNA reads TGCGCCAGCAGCCAAGCCCTCAATCAGCCCCAGCATTTT. It specifies CASSQALNQPQHF.

The chain carries TRBV25-1 and TRBJ2-4; maybe TRBD1 (6 bases). Deletions cut 9 bases from V and 5 bases from J, with 14 bases between. The CDR3 totals 13 residues. In germline, CDR1 is MGHDK, CDR2 SYGVNS. The CDR3 DNA reads as TGTGCCAGTAGAACAGGGAATGAAAACATTCAGTACTTC. It specifies CASRTGNENIQYF.

This sequence joins TRBV4-3 and TRBJ2-2; D is tentatively TRBD1 or TRBD2 (5 bases each). V lost 3 bases, J lost 7 bases, and 18 bases lay in between. CDR1 and CDR2 from the germline V gene are LGHNA and YSLEER. The CDR3 loop spans 16 amino acids. The CDR3 region is CASSHGTTLRGGELFF. The CDR3 DNA reads as TGCGCCAGCAGCCACGGGACCACTCTCCGTGGCGGGGAGCTGTTTTTT.

This clonotype was observed a handful of times. This CDR3 is CASSLFPSHNSPLHF. The CDR3 coding sequence is TGTGCCAGCAGCTTATTTCCCAGTCATAATTCACCCCTCCACTTT. The J gene is TRBJ1-6, the V gene TRBV7-2; the D is unclear. The germline gives CDR1 SGHTA, CDR2 FQGNSA. The CDR3 totals 15 residues. The ends were cut back, 2 bases at V and 5 bases at J, with 10 bases in the middle. Supplemented by reference TRBV7-2 and TRBJ1-6, the full variable domain reads GAGVSQSPSNKVTEKGKDVELRCDPISGHTALYWYRQSLGQGLEFLIYFQGNSAPDKSGLPSDRFSAERTGGSVSTLTIQRTQQEDSAVYLCASSLFPSHNSPLHFGNGTRLTVT.

This clonotype was seen more than once but under ten times. The J gene is TRBJ1-1, the V gene TRBV29-1, with D perhaps matching TRBD1 (5 bases). V was trimmed by 8 bases and J by 0 bases, leaving 22 bases between them. CDR3 length equals 16 residues. Per the germline V gene, CDR1 is SQVTM and CDR2 is ANQGSEA. CDR3 protein: CSYLPRDPPLNTEAFF. The CDR3 DNA reads TGCAGCTACCTACCGCGGGACCCACCGCTGAACACTGAAGCTTTCTTT.

This clonotype showed up many times. The rearrangement uses TRBV28 and TRBJ2-3; a weak D match, TRBD2 (5 bases). CDR1 MDHEN and CDR2 SYDVKM come from the germline V gene. The CDR3 loop spans 11 amino acids. Trimming took off 6 bases at V and 7 bases at J, with 8 bases between the two ends. CDR3 nucleotides: TGTGCCAGCAGCCCGGGGTATACGCAGTATTTT. Translated: CASSPGYTQYF.